Described below is a single T cell receptor (beta chain) sequence and its context. This sample is part of a study of blood T cell repertoires in COVID-19. The wider study: COVID-19 samples from acute and convalescent phases originated in the United States, Italy and Spain.

Only in-frame clones appear in the TCRdb table, and some are missing; sequencing was by immunoSEQ multiplex PCR. The table has 39,000 or so clones, roughly 80% seen once; the top ten hold 9% to 10%. The CDR3 has 13 residues. Per the germline V gene, CDR1 is SQVTM and CDR2 is ANQGSEA. Trimming left V 6 bases short and J 0 bases short, with 11 bases between. This clonotype was obtained from a man aged 60 to 75 in a cohort sampled during active COVID-19. The chain is built from TRBV29-1 and TRBJ1-1; D not resolved. The source material was peripheral blood. The CDR3 loop is CSVVTPMNTEAFF. DNA for the CDR3: TGCAGCGTGGTTACTCCCATGAACACTGAAGCTTTCTTT.